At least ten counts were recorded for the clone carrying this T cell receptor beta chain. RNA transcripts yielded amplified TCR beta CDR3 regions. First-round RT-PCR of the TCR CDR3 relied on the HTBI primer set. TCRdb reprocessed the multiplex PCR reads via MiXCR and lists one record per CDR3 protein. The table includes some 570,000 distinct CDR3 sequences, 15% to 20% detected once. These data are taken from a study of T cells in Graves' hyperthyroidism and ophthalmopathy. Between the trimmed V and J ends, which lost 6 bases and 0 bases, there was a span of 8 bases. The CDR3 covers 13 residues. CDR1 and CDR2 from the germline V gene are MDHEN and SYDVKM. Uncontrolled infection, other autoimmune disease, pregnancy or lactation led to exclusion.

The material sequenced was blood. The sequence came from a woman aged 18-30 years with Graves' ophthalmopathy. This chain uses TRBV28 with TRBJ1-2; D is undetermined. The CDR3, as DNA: TGTGCCAGCAGCCTAATTCCTAACTATGGCTACACCTTC. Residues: CASSLIPNYGYTF.